The rows below give T cell receptor beta chains drawn from one sample of a study of blood T cell repertoires in COVID-19. The table came from immunoSEQ multiplex PCR; TCRdb's copy has only in-frame clones and leaves some out. The sample holds about 250,000 clones, nearly 90% seen once. The specimen sequenced was peripheral blood. These receptors originate from a young man with active or convalescent COVID-19. CDR3s include the opening cysteine and the closing phenylalanine or tryptophan. D genes are given only for firm matches. Size values are once, few and many counts, or a class for expanded clones, and some rows have none.

clone_size d_call j_call v_call cdr3_aa cdr3_nt
- - TRBJ1-5 TRBV13 CASSQGSRGNSNQPQHF TGTGCCAGCAGCCAAGGGTCGAGGGGGAATAGCAATCAGCCCCAGCATTTT
- - TRBJ2-1 TRBV28 CASSLFRLVGGTNFNEQFF TGTGCCAGCAGTTTATTCCGATTGGTGGGAGGGACAAATTTCAATGAGCAGTTCTTC
- - TRBJ2-3 TRBV29-1 CSVEGRRGGGTDTQYF TGCAGCGTTGAAGGAAGACGGGGAGGAGGGACAGATACGCAGTATTTT
- - TRBJ1-1 TRBV2 CASRDGLDEAFF TGTGCCAGCAGGGATGGACTGGACGAAGCTTTCTTT
- TRBD1 TRBJ1-1 TRBV5-1 CASGSQGVTEAFF TGCGCCAGCGGGTCACAGGGGGTCACTGAAGCTTTCTTT
- - TRBJ1-6 TRBV9 CASSDTGLQNSPLHF TGTGCCAGCAGCGACACCGGGTTACAAAATTCACCCCTCCACTTT
- - TRBJ2-3 TRBV5-1 CASSSGFLGTDTQYF TGCGCCAGCAGCTCCGGTTTCCTAGGCACAGATACGCAGTATTTT
once - TRBJ2-5 TRBV19 CASSILGGIAKETQYF TGTGCCAGTAGTATCCTTGGGGGCATCGCTAAAGAGACCCAGTACTTC
- - TRBJ1-1 TRBV9 CASSRETGWTEAFF TGTGCCAGCAGCAGGGAAACAGGGTGGACTGAAGCTTTCTTT
- - TRBJ1-1 TRBV5-1 CASSLGSWGSGVTEAFF TGCGCCAGCAGCTTAGGGTCTTGGGGCTCCGGAGTGACTGAAGCTTTCTTT
- TRBD1 TRBJ2-3 TRBV9 CASSVGVRGTDTQYF TGTGCCAGCAGCGTAGGTGTCAGGGGGACAGATACGCAGTATTTT
few - TRBJ1-1 TRBV5-6 CASSLRGEAFF TGTGCCAGCAGCTTGAGGGGGGAAGCTTTCTTT
- TRBD2 TRBJ2-7 TRBV6-5 CASSPFSGTSYEQYF TGTGCCAGCAGCCCCTTTAGCGGGACCTCCTACGAGCAGTACTTC
- - TRBJ2-7 TRBV6-2/TRBV6-3 CASSYSFGPSSYEQYF TGTGCCAGCAGTTACTCGTTCGGTCCGAGCTCCTACGAGCAGTACTTC
- TRBD1 TRBJ2-1 TRBV19 CASRDRANEQFF TGTGCTAGCCGGGACAGGGCGAATGAGCAGTTCTTC
- - TRBJ1-5 TRBV5-5 CASSPREAGGNQPQHF TGTGCCAGCAGCCCAAGGGAGGCGGGTGGCAATCAGCCCCAGCATTTT
- - TRBJ1-1 TRBV12-3/TRBV12-4 CASSLQGGTEAFF TGTGCCAGCAGTTTGCAGGGTGGGACTGAAGCTTTCTTT
- TRBD1 TRBJ2-3 TRBV6-5 CASSPGTGITDTQYF TGTGCCAGCAGCCCCGGGACAGGGATCACAGATACGCAGTATTTT
- - TRBJ1-1 TRBV29-1 CSASVANTEAFF TGCAGCGCAAGCGTTGCGAACACTGAAGCTTTCTTT
- TRBD1 TRBJ2-7 TRBV7-2 CASSLELGQGSYEQYF TGTGCCAGCAGCTTAGAGTTGGGACAGGGGTCTTACGAGCAGTACTTC
- - TRBJ2-5 TRBV5-1 CASSLGSGETQYF TGCGCCAGCAGCTTGGGTTCCGGTGAGACCCAGTACTTC
- TRBD1 TRBJ1-1 TRBV5-1 CASSLEGGGFDAEAFF TGCGCCAGCAGCTTGGAAGGAGGGGGCTTCGATGCTGAAGCTTTCTTT
- TRBD1 TRBJ2-2 TRBV6-4 CASSEQTGANTGELFF TGTGCCAGCAGTGAACAGACAGGGGCGAACACCGGGGAGCTGTTTTTT
once - TRBJ1-5 TRBV30 CAWSAGANQPQHF TGTGCCTGGAGTGCAGGGGCCAATCAGCCCCAGCATTTT
- - TRBJ2-7 TRBV27 CASSFSGDGMQYF TGTGCCAGCAGTTTTTCAGGTGATGGAATGCAGTACTTC
- - TRBJ1-4 TRBV15 CATSRGRSLNEKLFF TGTGCCACCAGCAGAGGTCGGTCTCTCAATGAAAAACTGTTTTTT
- - TRBJ2-1 TRBV5-1 CASSLAGDSQQFF TGCGCCAGCAGCTTGGCCGGAGACTCCCAGCAGTTCTTC
- TRBD1 TRBJ1-5 TRBV15 CATSRDTGGGGNQPQHF TGTGCCACCAGCAGAGACACAGGGGGAGGCGGCAATCAGCCCCAGCATTTT
- TRBD2 TRBJ2-2 TRBV19 CASSISSGSERAGELFF TGTGCCAGTAGTATTTCTAGCGGGAGCGAAAGGGCCGGGGAGCTGTTTTTT
- - TRBJ1-4 TRBV28 CAIAGQRLEKLFF TGTGCCATCGCGGGGCAGAGACTTGAAAAACTGTTTTTT
- TRBD1 TRBJ2-7 TRBV18 CASSPGTGSPSEQYF TGTGCCAGCTCACCAGGGACAGGGTCCCCTTCCGAGCAGTACTTC
- - TRBJ1-4 TRBV28 CASTGEKLFF TGTGCCAGCACGGGAGAAAAACTGTTTTTT
once - TRBJ1-4 TRBV24-1 CATSDGTSSTNEKLFF TGTGCCACCAGTGATGGTACATCCTCAACTAATGAAAAACTGTTTTTT
- TRBD2 TRBJ2-2 TRBV7-9 CASTLGTSFQTGELFF TGTGCCAGCACCTTAGGGACTAGCTTCCAGACCGGGGAGCTGTTTTTT
- TRBD2 TRBJ2-3 TRBV19 CASPRTSGRSTDTQYF TGTGCCAGTCCTAGGACTAGCGGGAGAAGCACAGATACGCAGTATTTT
- - TRBJ2-2 TRBV14 CASSQDRDWRNTGELFF TGTGCCAGCAGCCAAGATCGTGACTGGAGGAACACCGGGGAGCTGTTTTTT
once - TRBJ1-6 TRBV2 CASSTGTNSPLHF TGTGCCAGCAGTACAGGGACAAATTCACCCCTCCACTTT
few - TRBJ1-6 TRBV12-1 CASRSGQNSPLHF TGTGCCAGCCGATCAGGGCAAAATTCACCCCTCCACTTT
- - TRBJ2-5 TRBV25-1 CASSESPSIETQYF TGTGCCAGCAGTGAATCTCCTAGCATAGAGACCCAGTACTTC
- - TRBJ1-1 TRBV20-1 CSASRRAEAFF TGCAGTGCTAGTAGGAGAGCTGAAGCTTTCTTT
- - TRBJ1-5 TRBV27 CASSSQGYSNQPQHF TGTGCCAGCAGTTCTCAGGGTTATAGCAATCAGCCCCAGCATTTT